This is a list of T cell receptor beta chains from one sample in a study of neurological immune-mediated disorders. Each CDR3 protein gets one entry after TCRdb re-called the 5' RACE reads with MiXCR. The sample lists roughly 28,000 distinct CDR3 sequences; 12% were seen once. The sample was PBMCs. The source is a man aged 55 to 69 in good health. Each CDR3 is given with its conserved first and last residue. A D gene is named only where the DNA matches it firmly. Clone size is given for some rows only: seen once, a few or many times, or a class if the clone is expanded.

j_call v_call clone_size d_call cdr3_aa cdr3_nt
TRBJ2-2 TRBV29-1 . . CSVELVGSTGANVLTFGAGGELFF .
TRBJ1-1 TRBV28 many . CASSFRERNTEAFF TGTGCCAGCAGTTTTAGGGAGAGAAACACTGAAGCTTTCTTT
TRBJ2-3 TRBV28 many TRBD2 CASSLLAASTDTQYF TGTGCCAGCAGCTTACTAGCGGCTAGCACAGATACGCAGTATTTT
TRBJ2-1 TRBV7-3 . . CASSPAAGRMGEQFF TGTGCCAGCAGCCCCGCGGCGGGGAGGATGGGTGAGCAGTTCTTC
TRBJ2-7 TRBV28 many . CASRSFSTPRNYEQYF TGTGCCAGCAGGTCTTTCTCCACTCCACGAAATTACGAGCAGTACTTC
TRBJ2-1 TRBV11-3 many . CASSLPWGAEQFF TGTGCCAGCAGCTTACCGTGGGGTGCTGAGCAGTTCTTC
TRBJ2-5 TRBV18 many . CASSPRDRETQYF TGTGCCAGCTCACCGCGTGACCGGGAGACCCAGTACTTC
TRBJ2-5 TRBV5-1 many . CASTPGDTQYF TGCGCCAGCACCCCCGGTGATACCCAGTACTTC
TRBJ2-2 TRBV5-1 many TRBD2 CASSLDGVRAGDRTGELFF TGCGCCAGCAGCTTGGATGGCGTGCGAGCGGGGGATAGAACCGGGGAGCTGTTTTTT
TRBJ2-5 TRBV29-1 many . CSVEGGNPGETQYF TGCAGCGTTGAAGGGGGGAACCCGGGGGAGACCCAGTACTTC
TRBJ1-3 TRBV4-3 many . CASSQDFGSGNTIYF TGCGCCAGCAGCCAAGATTTCGGCTCTGGAAACACCATATATTTT
TRBJ2-1 TRBV7-6 . TRBD1 CASSLGQGVYNEQFF TGTGCCAGCAGCTTAGGACAGGGAGTCTACAATGAGCAGTTCTTC
TRBJ2-1 TRBV9 medium-sized TRBD2 CASSVGYASGPYNEQFF TGTGCCAGCAGCGTAGGTTATGCTAGCGGACCTTACAATGAGCAGTTCTTC
TRBJ2-7 TRBV6-1 many TRBD2 CASSGTSGRDEQYF TGTGCCAGCAGTGGGACTAGCGGGAGGGACGAGCAGTACTTC
TRBJ1-3 TRBV2 . . CASRGGLSGNTIYF TGTGCCAGCAGGGGGGGTCTGTCTGGAAACACCATATATTTT
TRBJ2-1 TRBV9 many . CASRGRDEQFF TGTGCCAGCAGAGGGCGCGATGAGCAGTTCTTC
TRBJ2-7 TRBV2 many TRBD2 CASHRLAGGPGEQYF TGTGCCAGCCATCGCTTAGCGGGAGGGCCGGGCGAGCAGTACTTC
TRBJ2-7 TRBV7-9 many . CASSLGDTRYEQYF TGTGCCAGCAGCTTAGGGGACACCCGCTACGAGCAGTACTTC
TRBJ2-7 TRBV6-5 many . CASRPGPGSYEQYF TGTGCCAGCAGACCGGGACCTGGTTCCTACGAGCAGTACTTC
TRBJ2-1 TRBV29-1 many . CSGVLVSDYYNEQFF TGCAGCGGGGTCCTTGTGTCTGACTACTACAATGAGCAGTTCTTC
TRBJ2-6 TRBV6-5 many . CASSYTRSGANVLTF TGTGCCAGCAGTTATACTCGCTCTGGGGCCAACGTCCTGACTTTC
TRBJ2-2 TRBV2 many . CASSPNRARTGELFF TGTGCCAGCAGCCCCAACAGGGCCAGAACCGGGGAGCTGTTTTTT
TRBJ2-2 TRBV14 many . CASSGRSNTGELFF TGTGCCAGCAGCGGCAGATCGAACACCGGGGAGCTGTTTTTT
TRBJ2-7 TRBV7-2 many TRBD1 CASSAHRGREQYF TGTGCCAGCAGCGCCCACAGGGGCCGCGAGCAGTACTTC
TRBJ1-1 TRBV20-1 many . CSARVPMRAFF TGCAGTGCTAGGGTTCCGATGCGGGCTTTCTTT
TRBJ2-1 TRBV4-1 . TRBD2 CASSQGEGLDEQFF TGCGCCAGCAGCCAGGGGGAGGGATTAGATGAGCAGTTCTTC
TRBJ2-7 TRBV11-2 many TRBD1 CASQTGAQTPYEQYF TGTGCCAGCCAAACAGGGGCCCAAACCCCCTACGAGCAGTACTTC
TRBJ1-1 TRBV5-1 many . CASSGGGGNTEAFF TGCGCCAGCAGCGGGGGAGGAGGGAACACTGAAGCTTTCTTT
TRBJ2-1 TRBV6-1 few . CASRGVDYNEQFF TGTGCCAGCAGAGGGGTCGACTACAATGAGCAGTTCTTC
TRBJ2-2 TRBV5-1 many . CASSPQTSAANTGELFF TGCGCCAGCAGCCCCCAGACAAGCGCCGCGAACACCGGGGAGCTGTTTTTT
TRBJ2-2 TRBV28 many TRBD2 CASSLDLAGTGELFF TGTGCCAGCAGTTTGGATCTAGCGGGCACCGGGGAGCTGTTTTTT
TRBJ2-5 TRBV13 . TRBD2 CASSLGTSGRGETQYF TGTGCCAGCAGCTTGGGGACTAGCGGGAGGGGGGAGACCCAGTACTTC
TRBJ2-7 TRBV28 many TRBD2 CASTLKPGTRKYF TGTGCCAGCACCCTTAAACCCGGGACTAGGAAGTACTTC
TRBJ2-1 TRBV5-6 many . CASSNMGHLYNEQFF TGTGCCAGCAGCAATATGGGACACCTCTACAATGAGCAGTTCTTC
TRBJ2-2 TRBV9 many . CASSVASTGELFF TGTGCCAGCAGCGTAGCTAGTACCGGGGAGCTGTTTTTT
TRBJ1-4 TRBV12-3/TRBV12-4 many TRBD1 CASSGTGGVSGGLFF TGTGCCAGCAGTGGTACAGGGGGCGTTTCGGGTGGACTGTTTTTT
TRBJ2-5 TRBV12-3/TRBV12-4 few TRBD2 CASAQREGETQYF TGTGCCAGCGCCCAGAGGGAGGGAGAGACCCAGTACTTC
TRBJ2-7 TRBV5-1 many TRBD2 CASSRLAGGPNEQYF TGCGCCAGCAGCCGACTAGCGGGAGGGCCCAACGAGCAGTACTTC
TRBJ2-1 TRBV5-1 . TRBD2 CASREGTSGGYNEQFF TGCGCCAGCAGAGAAGGGACTAGCGGGGGCTACAATGAGCAGTTCTTC
TRBJ2-1 TRBV7-9 many . CASSLALEVHEQFF TGTGCCAGCAGCTTAGCGCTTGAAGTCCATGAGCAGTTCTTC
TRBJ2-5 TRBV7-2 . . CANSLMSADTQYF TGTGCCAACAGCTTGATGTCAGCGGACACCCAGTACTTC
TRBJ1-6 TRBV6-4 many . CASGLARNSPLHF TGTGCCAGCGGCCTGGCCCGGAATTCACCCCTCCACTTT
TRBJ2-7 TRBV28 many . CASSKTREQYF TGTGCCAGCAGCAAAACCCGCGAGCAGTACTTC
TRBJ2-5 TRBV29-1 many TRBD1 CSGATGQGETQYF TGCAGCGGGGCCACGGGACAGGGAGAGACCCAGTACTTC
TRBJ2-7 TRBV7-8 many . CASSEEMIEGYEQYF TGTGCCAGCAGCGAAGAGATGATTGAGGGGTACGAGCAGTACTTC
TRBJ2-7 TRBV20-1 medium-sized . CSARGGRSSYEQYF TGCAGTGCTAGAGGCGGCAGGAGCTCCTACGAGCAGTACTTC
TRBJ1-6 TRBV27 many . CASSLSQGGNSPLHF TGTGCCAGCAGTTTATCGCAGGGCGGTAATTCACCCCTCCACTTT
TRBJ2-1 TRBV11-2 medium-sized TRBD2 CASSPLGGNNEQFF TGTGCCAGCAGCCCTCTGGGGGGGAACAATGAGCAGTTCTTC
TRBJ2-1 TRBV28 many TRBD2 CASSGLAGTGYNEQFF TGTGCCAGCAGTGGGCTAGCGGGAACTGGGTACAATGAGCAGTTCTTC